This TCR beta chain is drawn from a study of shared clonotypes between healthy human individuals. The assay was immunoSEQ multiplex PCR, and TCRdb's table has in-frame clones only and misses some. This sample has 2 million to 2.5 million clones, with roughly 95% found just once. On this clone itself: The target antigen is unknown.

Study-level results: Non-shared clonotypes had lower generation probabilities than those shared by all four donors.

Germline trimming cut 3 bases from V and 8 bases from J; bases unmatched to any gene: 6. There are 14 residues in the CDR3. CDR1 is WNHNN, CDR2 SYGVQD, per germline (reference sequence). The sequencing sample was made of naive CD4+ T cells sorted from blood. The subset was: CD45RA+ positively selected. This TCR was sampled from a man aged 18 to 29 in good health. The genes are TRBV10-1 and TRBJ2-1, with TRBD1 matching 8 bases. The CDR3 here is CASSDVQGADEQFF. The CDR3 bases are TGCGCCAGCAGTGATGTTCAGGGGGCGGATGAGCAGTTCTTC.